This T cell receptor beta chain stems from a study of technical replicates of blood from a handful of donors. Germline-derived CDR1 and CDR2 are SGHVS and FQNEAQ. V shed 1 base, J shed 9 bases, and the junction held 11 bases outside the gene matches. This CDR3 has 15 amino acids. Clones were read by immunoSEQ multiplex PCR, and TCRdb kept only the in-frame ones, dropping some. The sample consists of tens of thousands of clones, 91% of them appearing once. The TCR was taken from a human donor in good health. The V call is TRBV7-8, the J call TRBJ2-7; 8 bases match TRBD2. Material: T cells isolated from PBMCs. The chain's CDR3 is CASSLVGTSAWGQYF. CDR3 DNA: TGTGCCAGCAGCTTAGTTGGGACTAGTGCCTGGGGGCAGTACTTC.